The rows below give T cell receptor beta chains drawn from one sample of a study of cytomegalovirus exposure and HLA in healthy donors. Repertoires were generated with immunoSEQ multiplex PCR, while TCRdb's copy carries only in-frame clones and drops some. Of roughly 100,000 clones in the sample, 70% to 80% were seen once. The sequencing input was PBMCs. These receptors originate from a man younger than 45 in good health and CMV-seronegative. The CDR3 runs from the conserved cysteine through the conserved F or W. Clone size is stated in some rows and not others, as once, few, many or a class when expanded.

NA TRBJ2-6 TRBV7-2 CASSLAWGGGANVLTF
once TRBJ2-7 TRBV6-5 CASKLTRTETYEQYF
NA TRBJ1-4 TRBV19 CASSMIGQTGEKLFF
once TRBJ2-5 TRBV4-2 CASSQEGGRETQYF
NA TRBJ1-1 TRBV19 CASSDDRDWGTEAFF
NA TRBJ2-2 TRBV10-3 CAISDPLRDRTIGLFF
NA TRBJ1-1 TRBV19 CASSTGGPEAFF
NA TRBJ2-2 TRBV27 CASSLIYPGGAGTGELFF
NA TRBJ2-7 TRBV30 CAFRDNSYEQYF
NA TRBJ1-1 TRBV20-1 CSARQDEAFF
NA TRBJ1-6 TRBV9 CASSVAPLAGGVSPLHF
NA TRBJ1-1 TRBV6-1 CASSYRQEVEAFF
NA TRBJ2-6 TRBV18 CASSPNTGRGANVLTF
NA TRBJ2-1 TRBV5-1 CASRALGLAGDSYNEQFF
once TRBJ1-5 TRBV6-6 CASSSRQGPPNQPQHF
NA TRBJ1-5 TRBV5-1 CASSPGGVGNQPQHF
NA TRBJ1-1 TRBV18 CASSPREANTEAFF
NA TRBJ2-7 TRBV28 CASTGPGQQNYEQYF
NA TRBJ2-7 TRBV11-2 CASSVLLAAYEQYF
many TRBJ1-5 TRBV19 CASRGVSNQPQHF
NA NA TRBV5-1 CASTPYEQYF
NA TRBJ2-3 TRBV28 CASSSPGYSTDTQYF
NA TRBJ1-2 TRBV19 CASSWGVPNYGYTF
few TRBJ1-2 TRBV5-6 CASSIPQGVDYGYTF
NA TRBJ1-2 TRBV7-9 CASSWGDGGYTF
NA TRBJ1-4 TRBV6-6 CASGAGATNEKLFF
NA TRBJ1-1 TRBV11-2 CASSLSGNTEAFF
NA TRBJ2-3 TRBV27 CASSFTWTDTQYF
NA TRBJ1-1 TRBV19 CASSIPPPAEAFF
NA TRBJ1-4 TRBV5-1 CASSLSPGQGATNEKLFF
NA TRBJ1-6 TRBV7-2 CASSSTGIGEKTLHF
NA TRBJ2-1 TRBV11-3 CASSLAAGGYNEQFF
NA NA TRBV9 CASSVGRGSTYEQYF
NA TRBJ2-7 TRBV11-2 CASSLKPAYEQYF
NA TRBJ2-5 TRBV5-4 CASGRDSTGETQYF
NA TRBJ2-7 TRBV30 CAWSLTGTGYEQYF
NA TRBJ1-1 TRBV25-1 CASRQGAEAFF
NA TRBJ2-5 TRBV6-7 CASSFRTPAQETQYF
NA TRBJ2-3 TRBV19 CASTARTGGSDTQYF
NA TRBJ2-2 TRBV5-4 CASSLDGDTGELFF
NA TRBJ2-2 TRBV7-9 CAGSRIEDTGELFF
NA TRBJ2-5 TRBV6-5 CASSYSKTSITQYF
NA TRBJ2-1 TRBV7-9 CASRPSGSSYNEQFF